Listed here is a single T cell receptor beta chain. The antigen remains unidentified. Germline CDR1 reads GTSNPN; CDR2 reads SVGIG (reference sequence). V was shortened by 3 bases and J by 5 bases, with 5 bases between the two germline ends. This CDR3 has 12 amino acids. This record belongs to a study of T cell responses to AZD1222 COVID-19 vaccine. Profiling relied on immunoSEQ multiplex PCR, and the TCRdb table lists in-frame clones only, not all of them. The data show roughly 120,000 clones, 85% to 95% seen once. Study results and limitations: Vaccination with two AZD1222 doses was followed by a rise in Spike-specific TCR breadth and depth.

The sequenced sample was peripheral blood, obtained 28 days after the second AZD1222 dose. This clonotype was sampled from an adult who received the AZD1222 COVID-19 vaccine. V is TRBV30 and J is TRBJ1-6, with D unresolved. CDR3 sequence reads: CAWSGDNSPLHF. DNA for the CDR3: TGTGCCTGGAGCGGGGATAATTCACCCCTCCACTTT.